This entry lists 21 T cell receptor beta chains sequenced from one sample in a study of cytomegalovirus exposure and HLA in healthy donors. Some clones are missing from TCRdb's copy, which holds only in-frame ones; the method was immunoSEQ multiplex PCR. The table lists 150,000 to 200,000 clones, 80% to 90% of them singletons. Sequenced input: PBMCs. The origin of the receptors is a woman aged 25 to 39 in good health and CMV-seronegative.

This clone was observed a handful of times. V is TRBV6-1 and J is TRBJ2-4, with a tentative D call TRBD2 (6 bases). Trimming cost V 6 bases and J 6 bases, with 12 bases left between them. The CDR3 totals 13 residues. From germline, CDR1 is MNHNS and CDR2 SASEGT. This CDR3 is CASRPHGGNIQYF. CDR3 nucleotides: TGTGCCAGCAGGCCCCACGGGGGAAACATTCAGTACTTC.

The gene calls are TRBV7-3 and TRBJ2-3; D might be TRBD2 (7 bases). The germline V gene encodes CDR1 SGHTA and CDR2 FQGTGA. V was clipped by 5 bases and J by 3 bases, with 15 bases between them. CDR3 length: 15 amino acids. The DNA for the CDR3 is TGTGCCAGCAGCACCATCGGGGGGCCAACAGATACGCAGTATTTT. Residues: CASSTIGGPTDTQYF. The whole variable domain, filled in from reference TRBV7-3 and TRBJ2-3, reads GAGVSQTPSNKVTEKGKYVELRCDPISGHTALYWYRQSLGQGPEFLIYFQGTGAADDSGLPNDRFFAVRPEGSVSTLKIQRTERGDSAVYLCASSTIGGPTDTQYFGPGTRLTVL.

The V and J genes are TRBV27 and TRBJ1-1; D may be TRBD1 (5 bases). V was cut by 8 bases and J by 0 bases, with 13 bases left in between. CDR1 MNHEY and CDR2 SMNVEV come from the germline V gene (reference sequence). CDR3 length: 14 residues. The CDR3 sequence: CASAWGGVNTEAFF. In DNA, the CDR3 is TGTGCCAGCGCCTGGGGGGGAGTGAACACTGAAGCTTTCTTT.

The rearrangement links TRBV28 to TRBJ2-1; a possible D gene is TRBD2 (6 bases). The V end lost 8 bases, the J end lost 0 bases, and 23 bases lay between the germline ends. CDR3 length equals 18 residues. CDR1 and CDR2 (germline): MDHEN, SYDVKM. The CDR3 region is CASRLPSERESSYNEQFF. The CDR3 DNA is TGTGCCAGCCGCCTTCCTAGCGAACGGGAGAGCTCCTACAATGAGCAGTTCTTC.

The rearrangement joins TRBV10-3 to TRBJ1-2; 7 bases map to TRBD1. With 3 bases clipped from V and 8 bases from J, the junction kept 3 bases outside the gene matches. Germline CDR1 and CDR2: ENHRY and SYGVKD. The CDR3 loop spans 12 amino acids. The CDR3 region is CAISDEGGGYTF. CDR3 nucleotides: TGTGCCATCAGTGATGAAGGGGGCGGCTACACCTTC.

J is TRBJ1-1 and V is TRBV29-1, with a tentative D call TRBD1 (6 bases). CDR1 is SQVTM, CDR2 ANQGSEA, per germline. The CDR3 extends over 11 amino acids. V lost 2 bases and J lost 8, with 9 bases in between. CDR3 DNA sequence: TGCAGCGTTGAAATGGGGGCCGAAGCTTTCTTT. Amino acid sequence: CSVEMGAEAFF.

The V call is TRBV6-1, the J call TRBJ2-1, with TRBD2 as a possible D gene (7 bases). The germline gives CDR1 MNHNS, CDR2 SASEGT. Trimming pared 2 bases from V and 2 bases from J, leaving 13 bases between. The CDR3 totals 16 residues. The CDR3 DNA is TGTGCCAGCAGTGAATGGGGCGGGGGCACCTACAATGAGCAGTTCTTC. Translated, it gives CASSEWGGGTYNEQFF.

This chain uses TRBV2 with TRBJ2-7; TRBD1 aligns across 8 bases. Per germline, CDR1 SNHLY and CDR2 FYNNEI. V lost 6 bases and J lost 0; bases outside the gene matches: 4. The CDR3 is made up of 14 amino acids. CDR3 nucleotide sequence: TGTGCCAGCAGGGACAGGGATCTCTCCTACGAGCAGTACTTC. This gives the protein CASRDRDLSYEQYF.

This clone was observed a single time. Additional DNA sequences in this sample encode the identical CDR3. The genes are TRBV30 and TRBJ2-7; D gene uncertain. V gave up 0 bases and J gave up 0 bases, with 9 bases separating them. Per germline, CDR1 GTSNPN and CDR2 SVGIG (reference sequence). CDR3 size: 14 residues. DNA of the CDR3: TGTGCCTGGAGTGTTGGCGGCACCTCCTACGAGCAGTACTTC. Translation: CAWSVGGTSYEQYF.

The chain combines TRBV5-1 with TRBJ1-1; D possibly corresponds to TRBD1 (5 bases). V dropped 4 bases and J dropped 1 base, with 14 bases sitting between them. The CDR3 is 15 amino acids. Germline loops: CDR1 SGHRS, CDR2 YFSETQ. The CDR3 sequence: CASSGGSTENTEAFF. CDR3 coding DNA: TGCGCCAGCAGCGGGGGGTCGACGGAGAACACTGAAGCTTTCTTT.

DNA of the CDR3: TGTGCCAGCAGCCCGGGGAACACCGGGGAGCTGTTTTTT. Translating gives CASSPGNTGELFF. The rearrangement links TRBV7-9 to TRBJ2-2; D call uncertain. CDR3 length: 13 amino acids. V lost 5 bases, J lost 1 base, and 5 bases lay in between. CDR1 is SEHNR, CDR2 FQNEAQ, per germline (reference sequence).

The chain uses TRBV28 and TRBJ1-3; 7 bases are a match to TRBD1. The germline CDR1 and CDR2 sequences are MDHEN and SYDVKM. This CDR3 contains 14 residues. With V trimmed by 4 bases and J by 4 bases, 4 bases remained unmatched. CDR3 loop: CASSSGTVGNTIYF. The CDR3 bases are TGTGCCAGCAGTTCAGGGACAGTAGGAAACACCATATATTTT.

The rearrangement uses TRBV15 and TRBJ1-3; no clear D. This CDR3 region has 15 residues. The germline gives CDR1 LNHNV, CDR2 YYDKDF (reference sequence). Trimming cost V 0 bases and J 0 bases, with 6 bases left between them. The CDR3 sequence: CATSRDRNSGNTIYF. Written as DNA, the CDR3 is TGTGCCACCAGCAGAGACCGTAACTCTGGAAACACCATATATTTT.

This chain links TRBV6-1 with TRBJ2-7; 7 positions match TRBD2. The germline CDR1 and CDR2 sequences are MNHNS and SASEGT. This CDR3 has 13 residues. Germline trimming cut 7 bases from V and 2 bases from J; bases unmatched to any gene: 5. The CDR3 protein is CASTGRGTYEQYF. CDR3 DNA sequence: TGTGCCAGCACAGGGCGGGGGACCTACGAGCAGTACTTC.

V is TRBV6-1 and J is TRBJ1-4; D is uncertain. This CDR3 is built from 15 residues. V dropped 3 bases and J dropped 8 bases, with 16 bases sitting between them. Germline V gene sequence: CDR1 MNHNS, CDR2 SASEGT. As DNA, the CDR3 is TGTGCCAGCAGTGACTTTCTTGATAGTGTAGAAAAACTGTTTTTT. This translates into CASSDFLDSVEKLFF.

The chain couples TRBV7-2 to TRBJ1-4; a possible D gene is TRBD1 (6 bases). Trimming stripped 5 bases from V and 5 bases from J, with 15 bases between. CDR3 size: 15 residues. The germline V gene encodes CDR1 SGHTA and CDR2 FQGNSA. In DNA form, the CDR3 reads TGTGCCAGCAGCCCCCCTGGGGGCCTGAATGAAAAACTGTTTTTT. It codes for CASSPPGGLNEKLFF.

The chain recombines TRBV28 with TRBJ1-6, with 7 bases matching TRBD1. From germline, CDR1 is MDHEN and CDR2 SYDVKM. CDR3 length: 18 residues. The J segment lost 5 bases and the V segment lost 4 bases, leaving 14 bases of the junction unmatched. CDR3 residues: CASSYAGDSVVNNSPLHF. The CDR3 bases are TGTGCCAGCAGTTATGCCGGGGACAGTGTTGTAAATAATTCACCCCTCCACTTT. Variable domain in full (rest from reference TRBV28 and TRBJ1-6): DVKVTQSSRYLVKRTGEKVFLECVQDMDHENMFWYRQDPGLGLRLIYFSYDVKMKEKGDIPEGYSVSREKKERFSLILESASTNQTSMYLCASSYAGDSVVNNSPLHFGNGTRLTVT.

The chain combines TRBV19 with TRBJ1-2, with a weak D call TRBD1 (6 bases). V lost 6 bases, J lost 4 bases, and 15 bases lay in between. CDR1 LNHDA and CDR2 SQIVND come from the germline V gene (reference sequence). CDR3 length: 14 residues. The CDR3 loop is CASSIRTATYGYTF. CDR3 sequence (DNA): TGTGCCAGTAGCATACGGACAGCTACCTATGGCTACACCTTC.

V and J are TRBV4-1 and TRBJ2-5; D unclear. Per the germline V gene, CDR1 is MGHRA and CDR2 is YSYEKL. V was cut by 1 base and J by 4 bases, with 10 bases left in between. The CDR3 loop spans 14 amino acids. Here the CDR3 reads CASSQGDSRETQYF. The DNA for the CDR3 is TGCGCCAGCAGCCAAGGTGATAGCAGAGAGACCCAGTACTTC.

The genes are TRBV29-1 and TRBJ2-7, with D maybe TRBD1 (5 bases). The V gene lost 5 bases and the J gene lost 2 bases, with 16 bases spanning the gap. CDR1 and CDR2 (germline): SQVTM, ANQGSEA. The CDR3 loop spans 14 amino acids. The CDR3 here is CSVREHRPTYEQYF. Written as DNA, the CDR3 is TGCAGCGTTAGGGAACACAGGCCGACCTACGAGCAGTACTTC.

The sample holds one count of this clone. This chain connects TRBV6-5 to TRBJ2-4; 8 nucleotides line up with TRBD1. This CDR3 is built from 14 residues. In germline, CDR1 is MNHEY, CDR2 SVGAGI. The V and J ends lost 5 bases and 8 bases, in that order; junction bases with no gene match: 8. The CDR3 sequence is CASSASDRAYIQYF. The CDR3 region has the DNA TGTGCCAGCAGTGCCTCGGACAGGGCTTACATTCAGTACTTC.